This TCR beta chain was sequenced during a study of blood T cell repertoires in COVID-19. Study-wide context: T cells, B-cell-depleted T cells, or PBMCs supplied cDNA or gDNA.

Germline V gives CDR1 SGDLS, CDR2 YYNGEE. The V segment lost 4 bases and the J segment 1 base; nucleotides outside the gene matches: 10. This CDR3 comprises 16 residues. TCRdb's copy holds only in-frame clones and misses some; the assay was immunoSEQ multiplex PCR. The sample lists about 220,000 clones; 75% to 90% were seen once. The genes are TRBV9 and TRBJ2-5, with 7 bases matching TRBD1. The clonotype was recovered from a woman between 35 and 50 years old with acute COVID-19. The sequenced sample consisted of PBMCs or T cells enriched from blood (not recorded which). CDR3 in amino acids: CASSPDRARFQETQYF. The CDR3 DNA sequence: TGTGCCAGCAGCCCTGACAGGGCCCGATTCCAAGAGACCCAGTACTTC.